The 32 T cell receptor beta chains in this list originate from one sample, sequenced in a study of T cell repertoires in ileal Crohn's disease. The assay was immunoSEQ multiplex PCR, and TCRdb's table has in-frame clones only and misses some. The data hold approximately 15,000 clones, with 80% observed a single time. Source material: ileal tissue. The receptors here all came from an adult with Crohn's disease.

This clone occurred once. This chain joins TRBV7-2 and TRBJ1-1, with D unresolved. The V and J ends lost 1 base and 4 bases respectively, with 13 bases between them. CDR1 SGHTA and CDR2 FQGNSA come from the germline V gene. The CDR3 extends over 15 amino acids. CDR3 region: CASSLGGRGPTEAFF. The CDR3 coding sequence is TGTGCCAGCAGCTTAGGCGGGAGAGGGCCCACTGAAGCTTTCTTT.

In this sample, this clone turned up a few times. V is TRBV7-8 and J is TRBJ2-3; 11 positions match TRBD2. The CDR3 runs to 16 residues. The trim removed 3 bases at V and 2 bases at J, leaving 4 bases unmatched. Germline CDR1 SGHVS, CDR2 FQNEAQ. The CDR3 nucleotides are TGTGCCAGCAGCTTCTCTAGCGGGGGGTCCACAGATACGCAGTATTTT. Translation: CASSFSSGGSTDTQYF.

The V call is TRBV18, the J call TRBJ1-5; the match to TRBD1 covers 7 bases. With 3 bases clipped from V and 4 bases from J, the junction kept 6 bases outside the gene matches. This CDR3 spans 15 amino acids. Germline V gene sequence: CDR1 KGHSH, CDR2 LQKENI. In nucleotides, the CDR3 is TGTGCCAGCTCACCGGAGACAGGGAGGAATCAGCCCCAGCATTTT. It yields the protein CASSPETGRNQPQHF.

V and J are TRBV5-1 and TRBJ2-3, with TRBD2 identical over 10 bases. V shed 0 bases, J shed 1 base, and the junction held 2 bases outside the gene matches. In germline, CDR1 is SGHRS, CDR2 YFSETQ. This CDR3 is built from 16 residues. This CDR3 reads CASSLALAGGTDTQYF. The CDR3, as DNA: TGCGCCAGCAGCTTGGCCCTAGCGGGGGGCACAGATACGCAGTATTTT.

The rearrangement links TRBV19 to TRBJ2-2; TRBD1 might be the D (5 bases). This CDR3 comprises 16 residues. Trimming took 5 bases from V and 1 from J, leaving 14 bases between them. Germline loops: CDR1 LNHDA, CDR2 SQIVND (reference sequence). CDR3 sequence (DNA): TGTGCCAGTAGTGCCCGACAGACCTTGAACACCGGGGAGCTGTTTTTT. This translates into CASSARQTLNTGELFF.

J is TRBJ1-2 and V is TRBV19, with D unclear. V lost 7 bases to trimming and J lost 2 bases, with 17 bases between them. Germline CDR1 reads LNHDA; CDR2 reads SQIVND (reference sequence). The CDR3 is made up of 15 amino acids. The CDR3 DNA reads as TGTGCCAGTAACCCTCACGACGGAGCAAACTATGGCTACACCTTC. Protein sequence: CASNPHDGANYGYTF.

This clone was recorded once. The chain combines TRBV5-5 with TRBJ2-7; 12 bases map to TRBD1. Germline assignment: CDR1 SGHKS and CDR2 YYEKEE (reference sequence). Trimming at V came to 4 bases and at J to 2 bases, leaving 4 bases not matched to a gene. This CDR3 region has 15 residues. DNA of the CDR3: TGTGCCAGCAGCCCCCGGGACAGGGGGCCCTACGAGCAGTACTTC. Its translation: CASSPRDRGPYEQYF.

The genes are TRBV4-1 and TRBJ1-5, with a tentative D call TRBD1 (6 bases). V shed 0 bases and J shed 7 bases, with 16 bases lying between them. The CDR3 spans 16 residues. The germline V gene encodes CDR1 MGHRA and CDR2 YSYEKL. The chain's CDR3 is CASSQDGGRGGQPQHF. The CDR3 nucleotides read TGCGCCAGCAGCCAAGACGGAGGCAGGGGCGGCCAGCCCCAGCATTTT.

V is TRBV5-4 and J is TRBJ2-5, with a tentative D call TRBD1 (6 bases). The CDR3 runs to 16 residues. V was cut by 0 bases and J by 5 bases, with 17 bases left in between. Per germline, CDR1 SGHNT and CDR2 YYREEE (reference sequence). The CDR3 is CASSLEAGVFGETQYF. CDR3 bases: TGTGCCAGCAGCTTGGAGGCAGGGGTGTTTGGGGAGACCCAGTACTTC. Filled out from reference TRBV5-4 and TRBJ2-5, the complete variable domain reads ETGVTQSPTHLIKTRGQQVTLRCSSQSGHNTVSWYQQALGQGPQFIFQYYREEENGRGNFPPRFSGLQFPNYSSELNVNALELDDSALYLCASSLEAGVFGETQYFGPGTRLLVL.

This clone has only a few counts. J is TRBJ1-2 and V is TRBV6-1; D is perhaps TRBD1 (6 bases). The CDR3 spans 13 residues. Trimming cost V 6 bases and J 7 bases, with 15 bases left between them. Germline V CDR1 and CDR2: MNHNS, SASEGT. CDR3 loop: CASSYQGYGGYTF. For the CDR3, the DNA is TGTGCCAGCAGCTACCAGGGGTACGGTGGCTACACCTTC.

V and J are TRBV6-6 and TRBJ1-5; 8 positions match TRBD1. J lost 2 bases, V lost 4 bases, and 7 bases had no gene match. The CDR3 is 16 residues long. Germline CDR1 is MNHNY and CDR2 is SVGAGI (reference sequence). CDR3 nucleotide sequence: TGTGCCAGCAGTTCGTCCCAGGGGGCTGGCAATCAGCCCCAGCATTTT. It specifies CASSSSQGAGNQPQHF.

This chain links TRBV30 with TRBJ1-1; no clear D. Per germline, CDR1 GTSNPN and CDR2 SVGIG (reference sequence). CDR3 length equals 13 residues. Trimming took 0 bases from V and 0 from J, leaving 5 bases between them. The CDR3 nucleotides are TGTGCCTGGAGTGTGCAGGTGAACACTGAAGCTTTCTTT. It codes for CAWSVQVNTEAFF.

CDR3 DNA: TGTGCCAGCAGGTTCCAGGGGGTCGCTGAAGCTTTCTTT. Translating it yields CASRFQGVAEAFF. J is TRBJ1-1 and V is TRBV25-1; 7 positions match TRBD1. V was clipped by 6 bases and J by 6 bases; unmatched bases: 7. Germline lookup yields CDR1 MGHDK and CDR2 SYGVNS. CDR3 length: 13 amino acids. The full variable domain, in which reference TRBV25-1 and TRBJ1-1 provide the parts outside the CDR3, is EADIYQTPRYLVIGTGKKITLECSQTMGHDKMYWYQQDPGMELHLIHYSYGVNSTEKGDLSSESTVSRIRTEHFPLTLESARPSHTSQYLCASRFQGVAEAFFGQGTRLTVV.

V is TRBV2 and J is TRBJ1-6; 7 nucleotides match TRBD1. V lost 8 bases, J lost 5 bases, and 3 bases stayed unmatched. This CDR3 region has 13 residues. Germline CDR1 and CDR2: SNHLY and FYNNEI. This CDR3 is CASEGTDNSPLHF. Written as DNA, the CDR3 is TGTGCCAGCGAGGGGACAGATAATTCACCCCTCCACTTT.

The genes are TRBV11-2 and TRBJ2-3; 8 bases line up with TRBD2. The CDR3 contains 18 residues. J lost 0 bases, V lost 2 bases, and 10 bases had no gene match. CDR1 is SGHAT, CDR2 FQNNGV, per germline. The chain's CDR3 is CASSLLASGLGSTDTQYF. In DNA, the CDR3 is TGTGCCAGCAGCTTACTGGCTAGCGGGCTCGGAAGCACAGATACGCAGTATTTT.

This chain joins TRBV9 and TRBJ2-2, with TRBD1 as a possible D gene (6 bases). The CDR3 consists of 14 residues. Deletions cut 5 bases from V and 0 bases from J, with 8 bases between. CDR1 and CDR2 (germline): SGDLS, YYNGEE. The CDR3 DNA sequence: TGTGCCAGCAGAGACAGGCCGAACACCGGGGAGCTGTTTTTT. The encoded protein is CASRDRPNTGELFF.

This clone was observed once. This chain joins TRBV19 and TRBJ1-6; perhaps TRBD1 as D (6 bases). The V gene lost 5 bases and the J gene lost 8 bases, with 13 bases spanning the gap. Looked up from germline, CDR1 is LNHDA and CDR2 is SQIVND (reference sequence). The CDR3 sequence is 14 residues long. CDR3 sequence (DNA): TGTGCCAGTAGTCTGACAGGTACAGATTCACCCCTCCACTTT. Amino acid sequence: CASSLTGTDSPLHF.

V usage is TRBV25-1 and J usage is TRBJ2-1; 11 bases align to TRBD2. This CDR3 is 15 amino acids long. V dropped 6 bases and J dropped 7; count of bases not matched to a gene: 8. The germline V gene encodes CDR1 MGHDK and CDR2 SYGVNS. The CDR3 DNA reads TGTGCCAGCAGCCTTAGCGGGGGGGAATGGAATGAGCAGTTCTTC. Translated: CASSLSGGEWNEQFF. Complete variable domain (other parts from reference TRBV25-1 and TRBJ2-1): EADIYQTPRYLVIGTGKKITLECSQTMGHDKMYWYQQDPGMELHLIHYSYGVNSTEKGDLSSESTVSRIRTEHFPLTLESARPSHTSQYLCASSLSGGEWNEQFFGPGTRLTVL.

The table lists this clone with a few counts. The CDR3 nucleotides are TGCGCCAGCAGCCAGTCGTGGCTGGGGGCATCTGGAAACACCATATATTTT. Translation: CASSQSWLGASGNTIYF. The V call is TRBV4-1, the J call TRBJ1-3; possible D gene TRBD1, 6 bases. The CDR3 is 17 amino acids. Trimming removed 3 bases at V and 1 base at J, with 16 bases between. Germline CDR1 and CDR2: MGHRA and YSYEKL.

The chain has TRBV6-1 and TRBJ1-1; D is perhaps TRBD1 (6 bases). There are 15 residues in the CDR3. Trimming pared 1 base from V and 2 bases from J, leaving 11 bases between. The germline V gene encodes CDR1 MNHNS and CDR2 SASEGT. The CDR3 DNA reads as TGTGCCAGCAGTGAAGACTGGGGACAAAACACTGAAGCTTTCTTT. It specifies CASSEDWGQNTEAFF.

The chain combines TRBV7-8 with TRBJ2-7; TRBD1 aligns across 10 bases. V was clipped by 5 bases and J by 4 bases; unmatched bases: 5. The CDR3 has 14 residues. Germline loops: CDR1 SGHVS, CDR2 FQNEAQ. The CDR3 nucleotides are TGTGCCAGCAGCCCCGGGACAGGGGAATACGAGCAGTACGTC. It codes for CASSPGTGEYEQYV.

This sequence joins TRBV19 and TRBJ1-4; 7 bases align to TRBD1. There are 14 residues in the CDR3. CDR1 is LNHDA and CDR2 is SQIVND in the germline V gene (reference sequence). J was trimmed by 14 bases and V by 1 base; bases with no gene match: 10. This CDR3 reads CASSIGPSVGQLFF. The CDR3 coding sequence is TGTGCCAGTAGTATAGGCCCCTCGGTGGGACAGCTGTTTTTT.

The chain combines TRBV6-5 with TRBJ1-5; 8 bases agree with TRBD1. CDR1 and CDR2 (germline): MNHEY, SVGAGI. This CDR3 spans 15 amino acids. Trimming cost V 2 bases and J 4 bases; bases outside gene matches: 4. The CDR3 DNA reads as TGTGCCAGCAGTTACACAGGGGGGGAGAATCAGCCCCAGCATTTT. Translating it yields CASSYTGGENQPQHF.

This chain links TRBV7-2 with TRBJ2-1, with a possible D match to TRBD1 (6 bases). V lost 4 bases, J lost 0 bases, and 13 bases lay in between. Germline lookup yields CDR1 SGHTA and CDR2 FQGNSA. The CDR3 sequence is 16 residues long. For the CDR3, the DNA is TGTGCCAGCAGCTCCCGTAAGGACAGCTCCTACAATGAGCAGTTCTTC. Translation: CASSSRKDSSYNEQFF.

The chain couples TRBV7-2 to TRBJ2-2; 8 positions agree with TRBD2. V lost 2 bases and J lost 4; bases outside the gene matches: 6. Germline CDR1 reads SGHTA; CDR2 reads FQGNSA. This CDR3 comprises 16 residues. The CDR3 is CASSLTSGSFTGELFF. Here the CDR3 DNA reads TGTGCCAGCAGCTTAACAAGCGGGAGTTTCACCGGGGAGCTGTTTTTT.

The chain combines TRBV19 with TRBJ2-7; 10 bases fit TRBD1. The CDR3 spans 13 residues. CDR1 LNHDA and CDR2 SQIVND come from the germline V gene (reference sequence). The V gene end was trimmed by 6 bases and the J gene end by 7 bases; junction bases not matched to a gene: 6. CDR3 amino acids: CASSRTGGKEQYV. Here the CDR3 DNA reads TGTGCCAGTAGCCGGACAGGGGGTAAAGAGCAGTACGTC.

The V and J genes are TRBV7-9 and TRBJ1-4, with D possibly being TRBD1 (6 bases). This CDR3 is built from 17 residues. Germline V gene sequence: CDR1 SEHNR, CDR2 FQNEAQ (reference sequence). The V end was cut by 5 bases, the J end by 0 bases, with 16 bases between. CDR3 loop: CASSPRTDRPTNEKLFF. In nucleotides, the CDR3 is TGTGCCAGCAGCCCGAGGACAGATAGGCCAACTAATGAAAAACTGTTTTTT.

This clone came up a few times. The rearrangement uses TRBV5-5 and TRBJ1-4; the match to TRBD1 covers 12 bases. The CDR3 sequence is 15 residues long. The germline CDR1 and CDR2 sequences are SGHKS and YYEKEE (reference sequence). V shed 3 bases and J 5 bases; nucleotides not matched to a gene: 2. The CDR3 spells CASSWGTGGNEKLFF. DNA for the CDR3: TGTGCCAGCAGCTGGGGGACAGGGGGCAATGAAAAACTGTTTTTT.

The CDR3 nucleotides read TGTGCCAGTAGGTGGCTAGGTGGCTACACCTTC. This translates into CASRWLGGYTF. V gene TRBV19 combines with J gene TRBJ1-2; D unresolved. V lost 6 bases, J lost 7 bases, and 9 bases lay in between. The germline V gene has CDR1 LNHDA and CDR2 SQIVND (reference sequence). There are 11 residues in the CDR3.

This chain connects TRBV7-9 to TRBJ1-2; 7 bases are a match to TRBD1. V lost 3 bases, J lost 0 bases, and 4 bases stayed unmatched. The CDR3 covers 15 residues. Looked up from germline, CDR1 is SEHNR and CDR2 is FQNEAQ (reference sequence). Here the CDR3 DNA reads TGTGCCAGCAGCTTTTGGGGACAGTCTAACTATGGCTACACCTTC. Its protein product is CASSFWGQSNYGYTF.

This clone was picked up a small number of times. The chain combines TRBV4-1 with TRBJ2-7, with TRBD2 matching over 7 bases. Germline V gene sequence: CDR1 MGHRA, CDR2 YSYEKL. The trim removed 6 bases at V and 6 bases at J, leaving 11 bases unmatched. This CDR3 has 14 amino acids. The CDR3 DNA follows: TGCGCCAGCAGACTAGGGGAGGGAGGTGGCGAGCAGTACTTC. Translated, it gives CASRLGEGGGEQYF.

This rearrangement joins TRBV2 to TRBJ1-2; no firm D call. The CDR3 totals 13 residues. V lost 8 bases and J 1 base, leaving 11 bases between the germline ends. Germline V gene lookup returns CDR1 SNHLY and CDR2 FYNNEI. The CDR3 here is CASQRDYNYGYTF. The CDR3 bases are TGTGCCAGCCAACGGGATTATAACTATGGCTACACCTTC.